This T cell receptor beta chain was found in a study of T cells after posttransplantation cyclophosphamide. Findings and limits, study-wide: Later blood repertoires were often dominated by clones from the donor CD8+ memory compartment.

V was shortened by 6 bases and J by 0 bases, with 10 bases between the two germline ends. The germline gives CDR1 LNHDA, CDR2 SQIVND (reference sequence). The CDR3 has 14 amino acids. Some clones are missing from TCRdb's copy, which holds only in-frame ones; the method was immunoSEQ multiplex PCR. Among about 16,000 clones, 92% were seen once, and the ten largest hold around 0.53%. Cyclophosphamide on days +3 and +4 followed busulfan-fludarabine conditioning and a marrow graft. Of note for this clone: Its antigen is as yet unknown.

The specimen comprised CD4+ T cells sorted from blood, sampled after allogeneic stem cell transplant with posttransplant cyclophosphamide. The gene calls are TRBV19 and TRBJ2-3; the D gene is possibly TRBD1 (6 bases). The origin of this receptor is a male patient aged 55 to 70 who received an allogeneic stem cell transplant from a related donor and was CMV-positive. Some T cells may arise from the graft donor. The CDR3 spells CASRRTVSTDTQYF. In DNA form, the CDR3 reads TGTGCCAGTAGAAGGACAGTTAGCACAGATACGCAGTATTTT.